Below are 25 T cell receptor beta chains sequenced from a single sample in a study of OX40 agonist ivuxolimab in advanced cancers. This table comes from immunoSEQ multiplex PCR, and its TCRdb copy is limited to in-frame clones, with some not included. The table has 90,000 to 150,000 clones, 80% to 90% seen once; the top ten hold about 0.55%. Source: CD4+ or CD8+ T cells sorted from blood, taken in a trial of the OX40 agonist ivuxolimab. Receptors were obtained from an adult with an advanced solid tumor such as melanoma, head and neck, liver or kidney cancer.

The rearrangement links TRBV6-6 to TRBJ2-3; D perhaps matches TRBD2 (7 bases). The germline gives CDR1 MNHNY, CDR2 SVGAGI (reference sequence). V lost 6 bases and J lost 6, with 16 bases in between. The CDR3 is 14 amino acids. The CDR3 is CASRPPGGRDTQYF. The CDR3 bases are TGTGCCAGCAGGCCCCCGGGGGGCAGGGATACGCAGTATTTT.

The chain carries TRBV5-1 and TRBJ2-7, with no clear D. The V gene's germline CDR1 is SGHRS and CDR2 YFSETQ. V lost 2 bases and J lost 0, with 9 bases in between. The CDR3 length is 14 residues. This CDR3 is CASSLSGSSYEQYF. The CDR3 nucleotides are TGCGCCAGCAGCTTATCCGGCAGCTCCTACGAGCAGTACTTC. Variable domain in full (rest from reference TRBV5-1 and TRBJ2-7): KAGVTQTPRYLIKTRGQQVTLSCSPISGHRSVSWYQQTPGQGLQFLFEYFSETQRNKGNFPGRFSGRQFSNSRSEMNVSTLELGDSALYLCASSLSGSSYEQYFGPGTRLTVT.

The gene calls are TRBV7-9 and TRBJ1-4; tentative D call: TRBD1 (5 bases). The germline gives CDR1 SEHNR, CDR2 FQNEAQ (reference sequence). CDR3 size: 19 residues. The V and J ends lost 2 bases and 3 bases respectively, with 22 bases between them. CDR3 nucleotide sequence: TGTGCCAGCAGCTTACCCCTTGGGACGCCGAGGGATGCTAATGAAAAACTGTTTTTT. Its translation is CASSLPLGTPRDANEKLFF.

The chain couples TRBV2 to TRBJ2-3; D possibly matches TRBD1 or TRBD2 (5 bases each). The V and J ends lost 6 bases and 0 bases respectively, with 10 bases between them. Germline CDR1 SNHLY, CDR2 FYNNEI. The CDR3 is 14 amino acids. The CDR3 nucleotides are TGTGCCAGCAGCCGGGACCTCAGCACAGATACGCAGTATTTT. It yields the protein CASSRDLSTDTQYF.

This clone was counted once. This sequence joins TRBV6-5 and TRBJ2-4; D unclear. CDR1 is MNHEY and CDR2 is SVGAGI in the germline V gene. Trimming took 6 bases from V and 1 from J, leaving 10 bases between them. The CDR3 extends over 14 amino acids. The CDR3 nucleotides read TGTGCCAGCAGAAGCCTAGGGGCCAAAAACATTCAGTACTTC. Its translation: CASRSLGAKNIQYF.

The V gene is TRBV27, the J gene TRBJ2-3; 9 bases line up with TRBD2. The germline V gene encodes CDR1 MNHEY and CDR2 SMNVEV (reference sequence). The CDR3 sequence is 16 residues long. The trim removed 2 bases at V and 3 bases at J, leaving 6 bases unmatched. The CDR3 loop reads CASSLGRGGITDTQYF. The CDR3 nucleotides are TGTGCCAGCAGTTTAGGGCGGGGGGGCATAACAGATACGCAGTATTTT.

The CDR3 spells CASSLGFEGPNYGYTF. Here the CDR3 DNA reads TGCGCCAGCAGCTTGGGGTTTGAGGGGCCTAACTATGGCTACACCTTC. The rearrangement joins TRBV5-1 to TRBJ1-2; D is perhaps TRBD1 (5 bases). V shed 0 bases and J shed 0 bases, with 12 bases lying between them. CDR1 SGHRS and CDR2 YFSETQ come from the germline V gene. CDR3 length: 16 amino acids.

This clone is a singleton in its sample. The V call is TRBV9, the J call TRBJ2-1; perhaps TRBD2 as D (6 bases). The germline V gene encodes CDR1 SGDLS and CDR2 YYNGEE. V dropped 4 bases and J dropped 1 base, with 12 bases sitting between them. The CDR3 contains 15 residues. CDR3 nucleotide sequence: TGTGCCAGCAGCACAACCGGGGGTTCCTACAATGAGCAGTTCTTC. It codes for CASSTTGGSYNEQFF.

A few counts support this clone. The CDR3 region has the DNA TGTGCCAGTAGTATCTCCCTCCAGGGGGACTATGGCTACACCTTC. The encoded protein is CASSISLQGDYGYTF. The J gene is TRBJ1-2, the V gene TRBV19; 7 bases are a match to TRBD1. Germline values: CDR1 LNHDA, CDR2 SQIVND (reference sequence). The CDR3 runs 15 residues. J was trimmed by 3 bases and V by 3 bases; bases with no gene match: 7.

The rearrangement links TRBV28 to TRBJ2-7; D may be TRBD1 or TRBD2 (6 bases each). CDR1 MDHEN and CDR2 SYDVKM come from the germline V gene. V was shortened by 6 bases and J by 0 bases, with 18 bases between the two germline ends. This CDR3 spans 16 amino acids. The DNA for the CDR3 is TGTGCCAGCAGCTCGACGGGGGCCACTAGCTCCTACGAGCAGTACTTC. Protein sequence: CASSSTGATSSYEQYF.

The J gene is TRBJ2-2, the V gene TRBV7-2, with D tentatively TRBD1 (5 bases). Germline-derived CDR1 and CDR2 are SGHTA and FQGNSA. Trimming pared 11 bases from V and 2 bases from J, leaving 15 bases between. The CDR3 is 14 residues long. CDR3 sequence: CAWIGATNTGELFF. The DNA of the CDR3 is TGTGCCTGGATTGGGGCCACTAACACCGGGGAGCTGTTTTTT.

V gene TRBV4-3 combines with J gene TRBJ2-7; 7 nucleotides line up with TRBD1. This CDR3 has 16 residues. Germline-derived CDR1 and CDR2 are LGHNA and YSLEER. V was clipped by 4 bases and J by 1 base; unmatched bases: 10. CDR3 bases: TGCGCCAGCAGCCCCCGTCCCGGGACAGCTTCCTACGAGCAGTACTTC. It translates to CASSPRPGTASYEQYF.

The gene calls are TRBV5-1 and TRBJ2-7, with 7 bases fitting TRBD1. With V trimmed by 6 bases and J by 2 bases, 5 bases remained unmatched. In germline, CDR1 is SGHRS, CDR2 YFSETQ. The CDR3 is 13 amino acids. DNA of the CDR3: TGCGCCAGCAAGCGGACAGGACCCTACGAGCAGTACTTC. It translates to CASKRTGPYEQYF. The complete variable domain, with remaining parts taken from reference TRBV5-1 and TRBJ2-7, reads KAGVTQTPRYLIKTRGQQVTLSCSPISGHRSVSWYQQTPGQGLQFLFEYFSETQRNKGNFPGRFSGRQFSNSRSEMNVSTLELGDSALYLCASKRTGPYEQYFGPGTRLTVT.

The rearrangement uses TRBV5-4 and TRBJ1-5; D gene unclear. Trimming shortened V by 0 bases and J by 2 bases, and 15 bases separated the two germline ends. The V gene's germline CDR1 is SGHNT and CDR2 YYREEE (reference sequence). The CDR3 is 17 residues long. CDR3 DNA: TGTGCCAGCAGCTTGGGTCCGTTCGCGTCAGGCAATCAGCCCCAGCATTTT. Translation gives CASSLGPFASGNQPQHF.

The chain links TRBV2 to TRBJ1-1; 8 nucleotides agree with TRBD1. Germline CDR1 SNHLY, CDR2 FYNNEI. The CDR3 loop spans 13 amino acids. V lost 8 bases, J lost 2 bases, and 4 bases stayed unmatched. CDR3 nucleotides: TGTGCCAGCCCGGACAGGGTAAACACTGAAGCTTTCTTT. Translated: CASPDRVNTEAFF.

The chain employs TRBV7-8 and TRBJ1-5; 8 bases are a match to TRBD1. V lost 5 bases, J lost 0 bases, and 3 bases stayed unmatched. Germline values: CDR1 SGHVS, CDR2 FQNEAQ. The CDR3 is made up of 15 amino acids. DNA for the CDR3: TGTGCCAGCAGCCCGACAGGGGTTAGCAATCAGCCCCAGCATTTT. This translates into CASSPTGVSNQPQHF.

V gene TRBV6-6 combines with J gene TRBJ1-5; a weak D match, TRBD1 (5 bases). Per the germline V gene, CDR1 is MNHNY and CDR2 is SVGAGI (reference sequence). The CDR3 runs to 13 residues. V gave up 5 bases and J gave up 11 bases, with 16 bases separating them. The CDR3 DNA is TGTGCCAGCAGTGGCCTGGGGGGTGAGGCCCAGCATTTT. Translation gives CASSGLGGEAQHF.

As DNA, the CDR3 is TGTGCCAGCAGCTTAGTGTACGGTAATTCACCCCTCCACTTT. It yields the protein CASSLVYGNSPLHF. V is TRBV7-2 and J is TRBJ1-6; D remains ambiguous. The V end was cut by 1 base, the J end by 6 bases, with 7 bases between. The CDR3 extends over 14 amino acids. Looked up from germline, CDR1 is SGHTA and CDR2 is FQGNSA.

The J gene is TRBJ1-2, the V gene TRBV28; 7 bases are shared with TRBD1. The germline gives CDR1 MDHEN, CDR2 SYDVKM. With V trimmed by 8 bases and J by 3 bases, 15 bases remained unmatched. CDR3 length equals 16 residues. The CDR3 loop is CASGTGGQGDYYGYTF. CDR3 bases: TGTGCCAGCGGAACCGGAGGGCAGGGGGATTACTATGGCTACACCTTC.

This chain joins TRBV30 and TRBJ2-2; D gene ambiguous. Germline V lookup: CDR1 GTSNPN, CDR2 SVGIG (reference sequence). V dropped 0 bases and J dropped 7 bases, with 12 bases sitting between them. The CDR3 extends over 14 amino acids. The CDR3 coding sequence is TGTGCCTGGAGTGTTAAGGGTGGCAACGGGGAGCTGTTTTTT. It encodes CAWSVKGGNGELFF.

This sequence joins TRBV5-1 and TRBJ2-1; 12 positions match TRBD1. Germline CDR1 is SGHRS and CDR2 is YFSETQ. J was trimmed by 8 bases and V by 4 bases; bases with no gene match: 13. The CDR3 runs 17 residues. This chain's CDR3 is CASSLVTGTGGWDEQFF. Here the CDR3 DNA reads TGCGCCAGCAGCCTGGTGACCGGGACAGGGGGCTGGGATGAGCAGTTCTTC. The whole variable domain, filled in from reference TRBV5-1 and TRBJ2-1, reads KAGVTQTPRYLIKTRGQQVTLSCSPISGHRSVSWYQQTPGQGLQFLFEYFSETQRNKGNFPGRFSGRQFSNSRSEMNVSTLELGDSALYLCASSLVTGTGGWDEQFFGPGTRLTVL.

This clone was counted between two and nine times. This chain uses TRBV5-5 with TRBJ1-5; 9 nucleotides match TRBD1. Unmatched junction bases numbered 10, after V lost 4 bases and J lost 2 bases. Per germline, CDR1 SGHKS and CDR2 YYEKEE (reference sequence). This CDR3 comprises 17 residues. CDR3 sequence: CASSPGQGTVGNQPQHF. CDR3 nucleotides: TGTGCCAGCAGCCCGGGACAGGGAACGGTTGGCAATCAGCCCCAGCATTTT. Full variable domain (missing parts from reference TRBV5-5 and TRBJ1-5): DAGVTQSPTHLIKTRGQQVTLRCSPISGHKSVSWYQQVLGQGPQFIFQYYEKEERGRGNFPDRFSARQFPNYSSELNVNALLLGDSALYLCASSPGQGTVGNQPQHFGDGTRLSIL.

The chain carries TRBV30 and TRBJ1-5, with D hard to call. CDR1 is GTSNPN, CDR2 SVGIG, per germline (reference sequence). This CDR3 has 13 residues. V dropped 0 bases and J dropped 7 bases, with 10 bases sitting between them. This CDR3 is CAWSVASTQPQHF. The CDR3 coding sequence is TGTGCCTGGAGTGTAGCAAGTACGCAGCCCCAGCATTTT. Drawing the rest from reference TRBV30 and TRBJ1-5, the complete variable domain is SQTIHQWPATLVQPVGSPLSLECTVEGTSNPNLYWYRQAAGRGLQLLFYSVGIGQISSEVPQNLSASRPQDRQFILSSKKLLLSDSGFYLCAWSVASTQPQHFGDGTRLSIL.

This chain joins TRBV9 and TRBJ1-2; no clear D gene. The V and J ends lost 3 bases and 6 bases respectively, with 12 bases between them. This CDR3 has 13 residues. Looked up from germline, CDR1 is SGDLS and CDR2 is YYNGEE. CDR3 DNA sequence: TGTGCCAGCAGCGACTGGGGAGATGATGGCTACACCTTC. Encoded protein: CASSDWGDDGYTF.

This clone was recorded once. CDR3: CASSFSGGPGTGELFF. In nucleotides, the CDR3 is TGTGCCAGCAGCTTCTCGGGGGGTCCCGGCACCGGGGAGCTGTTTTTT. The chain couples TRBV7-8 to TRBJ2-2, with 7 bases identical to TRBD2. Trimming at V came to 3 bases and at J to 4 bases, leaving 8 bases not matched to a gene. The germline gives CDR1 SGHVS, CDR2 FQNEAQ. This CDR3 contains 16 residues.